The entry below gives a single T cell receptor beta chain sequence along with its context. Its antigen remains unidentified. Profiling relied on immunoSEQ multiplex PCR, and the TCRdb table lists in-frame clones only, not all of them. The table lists roughly 58,000 clones, around 87% of them singletons. The data stem from a study of lymphopenia after photon versus proton radiotherapy. Overall study findings and caveats: After the lymphocyte nadir, photon-treated repertoires showed oligoclonal expansion, especially of CD8+ Temra cells.

Germline V gives CDR1 MNHNY, CDR2 SVGAGI (reference sequence). CDR3 length: 15 amino acids. The V end was cut by 1 base, the J end by 0 bases, with 10 bases between. The source of this sequence is a man of 80 years or more with esophageal cancer. The material was peripheral blood, obtained from a patient treated with proton-based radiotherapy. J is TRBJ2-7 and V is TRBV6-6; perhaps TRBD1 as D (6 bases). The CDR3 DNA follows: TGTGCCAGCAGTTACTGGACAGAGAGCTCCTACGAGCAGTACTTC. It specifies CASSYWTESSYEQYF.